This T cell receptor (beta chain) was sequenced during a study of cytomegalovirus exposure and HLA in healthy donors (dated by TCRdb to 2015 to 2018). With regard to the full study: An earlier analysis of about 560 of the donors reported about 280 Gb of sequence data and about 120 million unique TCR beta sequences obtained from approximately 180 million T cells. An early release covering roughly 600 HLA-typed donors comprised 250 to 350 gigabases of sequencing data and 85 million or so unique TCR sequences. Of the 300 to 500 genotyped donors, 75% to 85% were placed in the genetic ancestry cluster associated with self-reported Caucasian donors. The study was designed to test whether signatures of past pathogen exposure could be identified by cataloging public T cell receptors. The study profiled the T cell repertoires of hundreds of subjects by immunosequencing and related them to cytomegalovirus serostatus. In addition to the first cohort of 650 to 800 subjects, a separate validation cohort of approximately 110 different subjects was used. To predict cytomegalovirus infection status, the study combined high-throughput TCR immunosequencing, statistical association of individual TCRs with disease status, and machine learning. A later analysis re-examined previously published TCR beta repertoires from 500 to 700 donors and added high-resolution HLA genotyping to investigate patterns of TCR occurrence. The later analysis used no new phenotypic data to find candidate immune exposures, relying instead on TCR beta sequences and their occurrence across donors. To decide whether each TCR beta V gene segment behaved as functional or pseudogenic, an earlier analysis of some 600 of the donors relied on high-throughput TCR beta sequencing. Donor age, sex, ethnicity and CMV serostatus were collected together with the repertoire data. A later genetic analysis used genome-wide SNP genotypes for about 60% of the roughly 700 donors, treating that subset as a discovery cohort. Every repertoire in the discovery cohort had been generated on one and the same sequencing platform. HLA typing covered class I and class II loci at four-digit resolution. The number of donors typed differed by locus, with 629-630 for A, B, C, DRB1 and DQB1, over 500 for DQA1, about 610 for DPA1, and under 490 for DPB1. Several DR-DQ haplotypes were handled as single units for association and clustering because linkage in the cohort was strong. Among roughly 370 genotyped donors of the cohort, an average of 235,054 unique TCR beta nucleotide sequences were sequenced per donor, around 18% of them non-productive. What the authors observed across the whole study: Because counts were too low, 15 or so rarely observed V segments, including chromosome 9 orphons, were excluded from the earlier analysis of 587 of the donors. A later analysis associated 16,951 TCR beta sequences with specific HLA alleles at a false discovery rate of 0.05. In vitro tests confirmed that a few of the cytomegalovirus-associated TCR beta chains recognize cytomegalovirus antigens. In a later analysis, several top co-occurrence clusters were reported to appear linked to parvovirus B19, influenza, CMV and Epstein-Barr virus. Strong co-occurrence of HLA alleles, especially DR and DQ, made assigning TCR associations to individual alleles difficult. A later analysis found that most CMV-associated TCR beta chains appeared HLA-restricted, with HLA associations seemingly driven largely by CMV exposure. Roughly uniform sequencing depth across donors was assumed in presence/absence analyses, although this assumption may not hold. Immune exposure information for the cohort was limited to CMV serostatus. An earlier analysis of around 600 of the donors showed that most TCR beta V segments appeared in productive rearrangements either about 90% or about 30% of the time, which broadly matched IMGT annotations. Compared with the approximately 700-donor mean, donors in an Asian-associated ancestry cluster had fewer N-insertions in productive TCRs, according to a later genetic analysis. Because HLA typing was unavailable for some donors at each locus, only the typed subset was used in association tests. Compared with equally common non-associated chains, HLA-associated TCR beta chains in a later analysis were more clonally expanded and had lower generation probabilities. A cluster of highly shared sequence variants was judged likely to be a technical artifact of the sequencing pipeline. A total of 150 to 200 TCR beta chains were listed by the study as associated with cytomegalovirus. This cohort had only TCR beta chains sequenced, and the lack of alpha or paired-chain data limited which features could be detected. V-gene and J-gene trimming of TCR beta chains was associated with a missense DCLRE1C variant in a later genetic analysis, and the association was replicated in an independent cohort. A further reported finding was that TCR beta sequences accurately predicted the HLA-A and HLA-B alleles for most subjects in the first cohort. Most TCR sequences were seen in very few donors, while some public TCRs were found in many individuals. In both the original and validation cohorts, the classifier was reported to diagnose cytomegalovirus status with high specificity and sensitivity. According to the authors, the approach could potentially be generalized to other disease states and immunological phenotypes. A later analysis found that TCR association rates varied across HLA loci, with DRB1 alleles showing the most associated TCRs and HLA-C alleles the fewest. Linkage disequilibrium might explain the correlated functional status among segregating V segments, but an unknown experimental factor could not be excluded.

In total, roughly 670 healthy bone marrow donors made up the cohort. At the time of sampling, every cohort member was nominally healthy, though immune exposures that went unrecorded were likely present. The donor was CMV seropositive and was included in the group of 270 or so seropositive cohort members. A peripheral blood sample was collected from each donor, and TCR beta sequencing was performed on peripheral blood mononuclear cells. The Qiagen DNeasy Blood Extraction Kit was used to extract genomic DNA from the blood cell samples. Libraries were built with the immunoSEQ multiplex PCR assay. A mixture of 60 forward primers for TCR Vbeta segments and 13 reverse primers for TCR Jbeta segments was used in the multiplex PCR. Amplification of the CDR3 region of rearranged TCR beta genes was performed with a multiplex PCR assay on genomic DNA. The Illumina HiSeq System was used to sequence the amplified TCR beta libraries as 87-base-pair reads. Per the original workflow: A later analysis counted about 80 million unique TCR beta chains across the 640 or so repertoires, and roughly 9.9 million of these chains were shared by at least two donors. To remove PCR and sequencing errors, raw reads were error-corrected and collapsed into unique sequences using a nearest-neighbor algorithm that merged closely related sequences. Alignment of CDR3 sequences to IMGT reference sequences was used to assign V, D and J gene segments. For a sequence to be retained, a match of at least six nucleotides was required to both a V gene segment and a J gene segment. Rearrangements were classified as productive when the CDR3 lacked stop codons and remained in frame with V and J, and all other rearrangements were classified as non-productive. Following IMGT convention, CDR3 was defined as the stretch from the second conserved V-encoded cysteine up to the conserved J-encoded phenylalanine. Sequences without an unambiguous match to a single V gene segment were excluded from the earlier analysis of several hundred of the donors. An earlier analysis of several hundred of the donors called V segments functional above 56.7% productive rearrangements and segregating when the between-donor standard deviation exceeded 5%. A statistical classification framework was built for diagnosing cytomegalovirus status from the catalog of TCR beta chain sequences. In a later analysis, TCR nucleotide sequences were compared against IMGT/GENE-DB human TR gene sequences so that V and J genes could be assigned. Using the TCRdist pipeline, a later analysis assigned CDR3 sequences along with most-parsimonious VDJ recombination scenarios. In a later analysis, each TCR beta chain was defined by its CDR3 amino acid sequence together with its V-gene family, and reads without a unique V-gene family were excluded. To address suspected cross-contamination and a sequencing artifact, a later analysis removed 450 to 700 highly shared, low-generation-probability nucleotide sequences. For each public chain, a later analysis derived a clonal expansion index from normalized ranks of inferred template counts within each repertoire. In a later analysis, generation probabilities were computed with a VDJ recombination model fitted to out-of-frame rearrangements, and the resulting probabilities were checked against IGoR. In a later analysis, hypergeometric tests were used to score TCR-TCR, TCR-HLA and TCR-CMV co-occurrence, with a repertoire-size bias correction applied to TCR pairs. False discovery rates were estimated in a later analysis by permuting HLA or CMV assignments 20 times. A later analysis grouped co-occurring TCRs with DBSCAN, adding TCRdist sequence similarity when clustering within HLA-allele-positive subsets. Repertoires with fewer than 30,000 or more than 120,000 public chains, plus five repertoires with anomalous nucleotide sharing, were excluded from co-occurrence clustering. The clones in this table, taken by TCRdb from immuneACCESS, are in-frame only. Not every clone is retained; where verified, under half of the shortfall comes from an unresolved V gene, and the cause of the rest is unknown. Clone size and V and J calls were adopted from that table, with D and trimming inferred from the DNA. This sample gives fewer than 250,000 clones in total; about 85% of them show up just once. In total, the top ten clones hold roughly a tenth of the sample.

This clone was seen more than once but under ten times. Its specific antigen is unknown. No clone much larger than this one lies a single base away; base qualities are absent. The TCR comes from a woman between 45 and 60 years old in good health and CMV-seropositive. The sequenced sample consisted of PBMCs.

The sequenced DNA is TGTGCCAGCAGCCCCTACGTGGACATTACCAGTGGAAACACCATATATTTT. It codes for CASSPYVDITSGNTIYF. The V and J genes are TRBV7-6 and TRBJ1-3; matching of 5 bases hints at TRBD1 as the D gene. V is cut by 5 bases and J by 3 bases, and the space between the germline ends is 20 bases. The germline V gene sets CDR1 to SGHVS and CDR2 to FNYEAQ. The CDR3 covers 17 residues, taking in both the cysteine and the phenylalanine. The only DNA kept is the CDR3, 51 bases in frame from the first base. Outside the CDR3, residues come from the reference TRBV7-6 and TRBJ1-3 proteins, so the full variable domain is: GAGVSQSPRYKVTKRGQDVALRCDPISGHVSLYWYRQALGQGPEFLTYFNYEAQQDKSGLPNDRFSAERPEGSISTLTIQRTEQRDSAMYRCASSPYVDITSGNTIYFGEGSWLTVV.